Below, one T cell receptor (beta chain) is given with its context. The antigen is unknown. The CDR3 is made up of 15 amino acids. Trimming pared 0 bases from V and 0 bases from J, leaving 10 bases between. CDR1 and CDR2 from the germline V gene are SGDLS and YYNGEE. PCR primers comprised 60 Vbeta and 13 Jbeta primers. Produced via immunoSEQ multiplex PCR; TCRdb's table is partial and in-frame only. The table records about 170,000 clones, roughly 71% of them present only once. These data originate in a study of cytomegalovirus exposure and HLA in healthy donors. Study-wide results and caveats: Researchers reportedly found TCR beta sequences accurately predicted most subjects' HLA-A and HLA-B alleles. Associated with cytomegalovirus, according to the listing, were around 160 TCR beta chains. Among the CMV-associated chains, a few were confirmed in vitro as specific for CMV antigens.

Specimen: PBMCs. This sequence originates from a girl aged 10-17 years in good health and CMV-seronegative. The chain is built from TRBV9 and TRBJ2-7; the D gene is possibly TRBD1 (5 bases). The CDR3 loop reads CASSVGATGSYEQYF. The CDR3 DNA reads TGTGCCAGCAGCGTAGGAGCCACAGGCTCCTACGAGCAGTACTTC.